The T cell receptor (beta chain) described here comes from a study of beta chain features in type 1 diabetes. Study summary: No patient-donor differences in age, gender, total cells or subset yield. The study, taken as a whole, reports: Naive, central memory and Treg TCRB repertoires appeared more alike in patients than in healthy donors. Whether TCRB rearrangement is influenced by HLA type went unresolved here.

Every participating donor gave one draw, a heparinised blood sample averaging roughly 100 mL. The entirety of the isolated RNA underwent reverse transcription, so expressed TCRB transcripts were sequenced. Sequencing used immunoSEQ multiplex PCR; TCRdb keeps in-frame clones, though not all of them. The sample records about 140,000 clones, roughly 9.3% being singletons. The ends were cut back, 4 bases at V and 10 bases at J, with 18 bases in the middle. Germline V gene lookup returns CDR1 SGHTA and CDR2 FQGNSA. CDR3 size: 14 residues. There are a few counts of this clone. Antigen specificity is unknown.

The sequenced sample consisted of central memory CD4+ T cells from blood. The V and J genes are TRBV7-2 and TRBJ2-3, with D possibly being TRBD2 (6 bases). The clonotype originates from a woman in her forties in good health. CDR3 nucleotide sequence: TGTGCCAGCAGCTCCCCCGGGCGGGGAGAAGCGCAGTATTTT. Translating gives CASSSPGRGEAQYF. Drawing the rest from reference TRBV7-2 and TRBJ2-3, the complete variable domain is GAGVSQSPSNKVTEKGKDVELRCDPISGHTALYWYRQSLGQGLEFLIYFQGNSAPDKSGLPSDRFSAERTGGSVSTLTIQRTQQEDSAVYLCASSSPGRGEAQYFGPGTRLTVL.